This T cell receptor (beta chain) appears in the sequencing data of a study of cytomegalovirus exposure and HLA in healthy donors. Study results and caveats: Diagnosis of cytomegalovirus status made by the classifier reportedly showed high specificity and sensitivity.

The validation cohort, a group of 100 to 150 subjects, included the donors and was separate from the approximately 660-subject first cohort. The CDR3 totals 12 residues. V lost 5 bases and J lost 6, with 10 bases in between. Looked up from germline, CDR1 is SGHVS and CDR2 is FQNEAQ. As for this clone: Antigen: not known.

Clones were read by immunoSEQ multiplex PCR, and TCRdb kept only the in-frame ones, dropping some. The sample lists 250,000 to 400,000 clones; roughly 86% were seen once. The chain is built from TRBV7-8 and TRBJ1-1, with a possible D match to TRBD1 (5 bases). The sequenced material came from PBMCs. This TCR was sampled from a man aged 25-45 years in good health and CMV-seronegative. CDR3 bases: TGTGCCAGCAGCCTGGACACGGCTGAAGCTTTCTTT. The encoded protein is CASSLDTAEAFF.